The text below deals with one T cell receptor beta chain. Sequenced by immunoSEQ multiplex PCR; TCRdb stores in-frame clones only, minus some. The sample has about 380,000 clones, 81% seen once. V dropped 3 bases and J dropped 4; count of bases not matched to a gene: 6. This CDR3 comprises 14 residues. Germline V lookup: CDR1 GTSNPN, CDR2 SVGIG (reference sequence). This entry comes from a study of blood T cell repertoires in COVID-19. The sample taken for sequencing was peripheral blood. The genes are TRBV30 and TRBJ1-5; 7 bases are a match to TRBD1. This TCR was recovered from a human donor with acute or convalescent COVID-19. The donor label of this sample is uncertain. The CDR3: CAWRRPGGNQPQHF. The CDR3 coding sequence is TGTGCCTGGAGGAGACCAGGGGGGAATCAGCCCCAGCATTTT. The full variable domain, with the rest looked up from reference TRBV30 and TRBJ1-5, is SQTIHQWPATLVQPVGSPLSLECTVEGTSNPNLYWYRQAAGRGLQLLFYSVGIGQISSEVPQNLSASRPQDRQFILSSKKLLLSDSGFYLCAWRRPGGNQPQHFGDGTRLSIL.